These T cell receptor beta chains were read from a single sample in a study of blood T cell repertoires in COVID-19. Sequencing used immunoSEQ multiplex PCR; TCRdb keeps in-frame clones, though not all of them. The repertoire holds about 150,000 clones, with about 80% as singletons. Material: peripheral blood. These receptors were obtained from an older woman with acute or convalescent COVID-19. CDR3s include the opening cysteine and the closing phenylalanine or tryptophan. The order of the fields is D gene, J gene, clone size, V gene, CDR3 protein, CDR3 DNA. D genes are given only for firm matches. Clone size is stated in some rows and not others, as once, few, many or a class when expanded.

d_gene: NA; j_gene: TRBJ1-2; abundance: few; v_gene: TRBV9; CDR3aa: CASSVVGAPSPYGYTF; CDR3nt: TGTGCCAGCAGCGTAGTGGGGGCCCCATCCCCTTATGGCTACACCTTC
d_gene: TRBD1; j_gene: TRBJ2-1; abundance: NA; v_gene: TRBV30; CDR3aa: CAWRVLDRGKESWWDEQFF; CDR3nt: TGTGCCTGGAGGGTCCTGGACAGGGGGAAAGAGAGTTGGTGGGATGAGCAGTTCTTC
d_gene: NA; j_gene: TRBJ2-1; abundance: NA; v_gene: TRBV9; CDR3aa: CASSLNLFPATSINEQFF; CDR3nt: TGTGCCAGCAGCCTCAACCTATTTCCGGCGACTAGTATAAATGAGCAGTTCTTC
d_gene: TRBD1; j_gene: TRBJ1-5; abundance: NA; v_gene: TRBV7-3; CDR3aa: CASSSQGANQHF; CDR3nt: TGTGCCAGCAGCTCGCAGGGGGCGAATCAGCATTTT
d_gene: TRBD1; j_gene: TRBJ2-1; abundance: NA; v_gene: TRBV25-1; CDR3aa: CASSIPGTGGFNEQFF; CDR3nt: TGTGCCAGCAGTATCCCCGGGACAGGGGGCTTCAATGAGCAGTTCTTC
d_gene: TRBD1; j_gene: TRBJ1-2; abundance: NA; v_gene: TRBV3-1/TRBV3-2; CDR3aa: CASSRGQYYGYTF; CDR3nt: TGTGCCAGCAGTCGGGGACAGTACTATGGCTACACCTTC
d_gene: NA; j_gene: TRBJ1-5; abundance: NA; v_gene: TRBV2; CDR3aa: CASSERGGPLQPQHF; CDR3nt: TGTGCCAGCAGTGAAAGGGGGGGGCCCCTCCAGCCCCAGCATTTT
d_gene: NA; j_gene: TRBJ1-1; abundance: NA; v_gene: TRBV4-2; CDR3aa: CASSQVGTETDIFF; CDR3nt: TGTGCCAGCAGCCAAGTCGGTACTGAGACAGATATTTTCTTT
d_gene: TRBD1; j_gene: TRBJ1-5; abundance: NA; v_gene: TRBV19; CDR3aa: CASSRDRGINQPQHF; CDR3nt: TGTGCCAGTAGTAGGGACAGGGGGATAAATCAGCCCCAGCATTTT
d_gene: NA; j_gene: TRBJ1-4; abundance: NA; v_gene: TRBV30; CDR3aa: CAWSWSDEKLFF; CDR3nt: TGTGCCTGGAGTTGGAGTGATGAAAAACTGTTTTTT
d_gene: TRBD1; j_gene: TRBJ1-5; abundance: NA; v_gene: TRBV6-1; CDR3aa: CASSDQTGGNQPQHF; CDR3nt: TGTGCCAGCAGTGACCAGACAGGGGGGAATCAGCCCCAGCATTTT
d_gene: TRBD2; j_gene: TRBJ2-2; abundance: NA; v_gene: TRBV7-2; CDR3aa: CASSFPTSGGLWTGELFF; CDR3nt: TGTGCCAGCAGCTTCCCTACTAGCGGGGGGCTATGGACCGGGGAGCTGTTTTTT
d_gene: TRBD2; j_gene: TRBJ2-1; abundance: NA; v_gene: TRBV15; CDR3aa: CATSRDSGGGYNEQFF; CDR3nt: TGTGCCACCAGCAGAGATAGCGGGGGAGGATACAATGAGCAGTTCTTC
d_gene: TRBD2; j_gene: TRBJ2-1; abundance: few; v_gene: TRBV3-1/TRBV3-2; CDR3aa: CASSHRAGGHNEQFF; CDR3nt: TGTGCCAGCAGCCACCGGGCGGGGGGCCACAATGAGCAGTTCTTC
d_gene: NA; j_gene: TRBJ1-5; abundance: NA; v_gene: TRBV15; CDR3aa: CATSRDPGGSGNQPQHF; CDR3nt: TGTGCCACCAGCAGAGATCCGGGGGGCTCTGGCAATCAGCCCCAGCATTTT
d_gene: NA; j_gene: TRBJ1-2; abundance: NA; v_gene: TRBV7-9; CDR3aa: CASSPTGNLNGYTF; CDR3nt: TGTGCCAGCAGTCCCACAGGGAACCTGAATGGCTACACCTTC
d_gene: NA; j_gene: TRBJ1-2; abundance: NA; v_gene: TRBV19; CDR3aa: CASRDSLGGYTF; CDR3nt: TGTGCCAGCCGGGACTCCCTGGGCGGCTACACCTTC
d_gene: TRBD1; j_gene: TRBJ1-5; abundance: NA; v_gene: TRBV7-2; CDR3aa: CAETGLNQPQHF; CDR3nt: TGTGCAGAGACAGGGCTTAATCAGCCCCAGCATTTT
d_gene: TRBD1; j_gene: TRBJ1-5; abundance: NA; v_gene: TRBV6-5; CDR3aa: CASRSRGLGNQPQHF; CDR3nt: TGTGCCAGCAGATCCAGGGGGTTGGGCAATCAGCCCCAGCATTTT
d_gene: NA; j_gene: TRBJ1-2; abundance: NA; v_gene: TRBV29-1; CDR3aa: CSVGEGGYGYTF; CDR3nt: TGCAGCGTTGGTGAGGGTGGCTATGGCTACACCTTC
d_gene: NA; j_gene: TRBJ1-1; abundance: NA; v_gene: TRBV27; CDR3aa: CASSHLPRTENTEAFF; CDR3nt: TGTGCCAGCAGTCATCTCCCACGGACAGAGAACACTGAAGCTTTCTTT
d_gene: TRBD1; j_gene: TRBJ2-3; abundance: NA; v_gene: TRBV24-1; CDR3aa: CATGQEPTDTQYF; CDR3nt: TGTGCCACCGGACAGGAGCCCACAGATACGCAGTATTTT